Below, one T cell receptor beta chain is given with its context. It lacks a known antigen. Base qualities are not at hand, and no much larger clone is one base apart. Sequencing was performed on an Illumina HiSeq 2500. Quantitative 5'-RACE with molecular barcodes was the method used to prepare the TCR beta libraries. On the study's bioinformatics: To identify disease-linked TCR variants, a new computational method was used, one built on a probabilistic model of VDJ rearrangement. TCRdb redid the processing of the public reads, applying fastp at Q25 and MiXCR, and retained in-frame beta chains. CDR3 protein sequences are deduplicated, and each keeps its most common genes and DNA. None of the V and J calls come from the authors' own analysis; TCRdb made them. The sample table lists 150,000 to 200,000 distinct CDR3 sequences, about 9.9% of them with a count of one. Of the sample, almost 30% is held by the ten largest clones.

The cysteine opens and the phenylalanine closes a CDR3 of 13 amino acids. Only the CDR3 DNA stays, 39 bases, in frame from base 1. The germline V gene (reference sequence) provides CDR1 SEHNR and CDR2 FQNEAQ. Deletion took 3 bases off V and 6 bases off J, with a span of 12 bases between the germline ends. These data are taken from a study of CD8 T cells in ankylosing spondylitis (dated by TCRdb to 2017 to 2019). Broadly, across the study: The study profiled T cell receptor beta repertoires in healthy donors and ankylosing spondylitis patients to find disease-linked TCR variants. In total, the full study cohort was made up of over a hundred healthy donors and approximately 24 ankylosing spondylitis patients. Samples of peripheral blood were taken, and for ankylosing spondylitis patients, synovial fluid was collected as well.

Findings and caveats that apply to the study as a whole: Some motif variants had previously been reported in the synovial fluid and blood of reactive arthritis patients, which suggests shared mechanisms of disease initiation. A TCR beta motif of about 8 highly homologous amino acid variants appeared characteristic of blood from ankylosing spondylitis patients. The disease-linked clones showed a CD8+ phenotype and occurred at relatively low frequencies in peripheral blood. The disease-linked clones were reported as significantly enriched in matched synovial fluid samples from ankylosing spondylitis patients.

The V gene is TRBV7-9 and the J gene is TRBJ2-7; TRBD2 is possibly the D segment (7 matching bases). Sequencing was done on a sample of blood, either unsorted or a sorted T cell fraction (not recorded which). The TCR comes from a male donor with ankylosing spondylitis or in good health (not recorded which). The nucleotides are TGTGCCAGCAGCTTGGGGGGGGCAGGCGAGCAGTACTTC. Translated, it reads CASSLGGAGEQYF.